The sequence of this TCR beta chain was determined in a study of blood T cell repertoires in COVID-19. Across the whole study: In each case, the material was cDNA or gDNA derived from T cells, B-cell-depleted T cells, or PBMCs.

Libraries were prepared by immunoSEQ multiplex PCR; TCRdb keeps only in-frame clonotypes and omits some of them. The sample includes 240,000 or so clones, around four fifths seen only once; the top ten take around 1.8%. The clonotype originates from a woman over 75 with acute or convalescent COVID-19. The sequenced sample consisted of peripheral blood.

In DNA form, the CDR3 reads TGTGCCAGCACACCGTCCGGACAGTTGGAGACCCAGTACTTC. Its translation: CASTPSGQLETQYF. The chain has TRBV28 and TRBJ2-5, with a possible D match to TRBD1 (6 bases). The CDR3 is 14 residues long. V was shortened by 7 bases and J by 5 bases, with 17 bases between the two germline ends. In germline, CDR1 is MDHEN, CDR2 SYDVKM.